The 11 T cell receptor beta chains below all came from one sample that was sequenced in a study of blood T cell repertoires in COVID-19. The method was immunoSEQ multiplex PCR; TCRdb's version includes in-frame clones alone and lacks a portion of them. The table has approximately 320,000 clones, about 87% seen once. The sample comprised PBMCs or T cells enriched from blood (not recorded which). Every receptor here comes from a woman aged 18-35 years who had recovered from COVID-19.

This chain connects TRBV7-6 to TRBJ2-1, with 8 positions matching TRBD2. Germline V gene lookup returns CDR1 SGHVS and CDR2 FNYEAQ. With V trimmed by 1 base and J by 3 bases, 5 bases remained unmatched. CDR3 length: 16 residues. In DNA, the CDR3 is TGTGCCAGCAGCTTAGTCGGGGGGGACTACTACAATGAGCAGTTCTTC. Translation: CASSLVGGDYYNEQFF.

The chain joins TRBV7-2 to TRBJ2-7; TRBD2 matches 13 bases. Germline values: CDR1 SGHTA, CDR2 FQGNSA. The CDR3 extends over 18 amino acids. With 0 bases clipped from V and 5 bases from J, the junction kept 10 bases outside the gene matches. CDR3 loop: CASSLARAGTSGMDEQYF. For the CDR3, the DNA is TGTGCCAGCAGCTTAGCACGTGCAGGGACTAGCGGGATGGACGAGCAGTACTTC.

The chain has TRBV7-2 and TRBJ2-7; no definite D call. V was trimmed by 7 bases and J by 3 bases, leaving 13 bases between them. This CDR3 is built from 13 residues. In germline, CDR1 is SGHTA, CDR2 FQGNSA. The CDR3 region is CASKLAQNYEQYF. The CDR3, as DNA: TGTGCCAGCAAATTGGCCCAGAACTACGAGCAGTACTTC.

This rearrangement joins TRBV5-4 to TRBJ2-4; D call uncertain. V was clipped by 0 bases and J by 1 base, with 8 bases between them. The length of the CDR3 is 15 residues. Germline V lookup: CDR1 SGHNT, CDR2 YYREEE (reference sequence). Here the CDR3 DNA reads TGTGCCAGCAGCTTGGGACTGGCTGCCAAAAACATTCAGTACTTC. Amino acids: CASSLGLAAKNIQYF.

The chain employs TRBV2 and TRBJ2-5, with 10 bases lining up with TRBD1. This CDR3 contains 15 residues. With V trimmed by 2 bases and J by 3 bases, 3 bases remained unmatched. CDR1 is SNHLY and CDR2 is FYNNEI in the germline V gene. The CDR3 sequence is CASSEQGTGEETQYF. The CDR3 region has the DNA TGTGCCAGCAGTGAACAGGGGACAGGGGAAGAGACCCAGTACTTC.

Only one count was recorded for this clone. The gene calls are TRBV10-3 and TRBJ1-2; D may be TRBD1 (6 bases). V was shortened by 1 base and J by 8 bases, with 17 bases between the two germline ends. The CDR3 totals 15 residues. The germline V gene encodes CDR1 ENHRY and CDR2 SYGVKD. As DNA, the CDR3 is TGTGCCATCAGTGAGTTTGCCGGGACACTCTGGGGCTACACCTTC. The encoded protein is CAISEFAGTLWGYTF.

The rearrangement links TRBV29-1 to TRBJ2-1; TRBD1 aligns across 9 bases. The CDR3 runs to 18 residues. The germline V gene has CDR1 SQVTM and CDR2 ANQGSEA. With V trimmed by 3 bases and J by 2 bases, 14 bases remained unmatched. The CDR3 loop reads CSVDPGTGSSGAYNEQFF. The CDR3 nucleotides read TGCAGCGTTGACCCAGGGACAGGGTCTTCCGGCGCCTACAATGAGCAGTTCTTC.

CDR3 DNA: TGTGCCAGCAGCTTAACGGTAACTGAAGCTTTCTTT. It translates to CASSLTVTEAFF. The V call is TRBV7-9, the J call TRBJ1-1; D call uncertain. Trimming removed 2 bases from V and 5 bases from J, with 6 bases in between. The CDR3 runs to 12 residues. Germline values: CDR1 SEHNR, CDR2 FQNEAQ (reference sequence).

Comment on this clone: Relative to the germline gene, one junction end is altered; a read error may explain this. J is TRBJ1-1 and V is TRBV30; 9 bases agree with TRBD1. The CDR3 is made up of 14 amino acids. Germline CDR1 GTSNPN, CDR2 SVGIG (reference sequence). CDR3 amino acids: CAWSWDRANPEAFF. CDR3 coding DNA: TGTGCCTGGAGTTGGGACAGGGCGAACCCTGAAGCTTTCTTT.

The chain joins TRBV27 to TRBJ2-7; the D gene is possibly TRBD1 (7 bases). Germline V lookup: CDR1 MNHEY, CDR2 SMNVEV (reference sequence). The CDR3 contains 15 residues. V lost 2 bases and J lost 2, with 13 bases in between. The CDR3 reads CASSLRRGLAYEQYF. CDR3 in DNA: TGTGCCAGCAGTTTACGGAGGGGGCTTGCCTACGAGCAGTACTTC.

This chain connects TRBV9 to TRBJ2-3; the match to TRBD2 covers 9 bases. Germline assignment: CDR1 SGDLS and CDR2 YYNGEE. The CDR3 has 17 amino acids. J was trimmed by 5 bases and V by 0 bases; bases with no gene match: 10. CDR3: CASSVGRLAGSRDTQYF. CDR3 bases: TGTGCCAGCAGCGTAGGTCGGCTAGCGGGGTCGAGAGATACGCAGTATTTT.